The rows below give T cell receptor beta chains drawn from one sample of a study of spatial heterogeneity in lung cancer. TCRdb reprocessed the 5' RACE reads via MiXCR and lists one record per CDR3 protein. The sample contains 4,900 or so distinct CDR3 sequences, less than 6.5% of which appear only once. The material was normal lung tissue next to the tumor, obtained at surgery. The receptors were gathered from a female donor with early-stage non-small cell lung cancer. The CDR3 runs from the conserved cysteine through the conserved F or W. Fields, in order: D gene, J gene, CDR3 length, V gene, clone size, CDR3 DNA, CDR3 protein. The D gene is left open where the match is weak. Not every row has a clone size; where given, it reads once, few, many or a size class.

>TRBD1|TRBJ2-7|14|TRBV5-1|medium-sized
TGCGCCAGCAGCCCGACAGGGGGCCAAGACGAGCAGTACTTC
CASSPTGGQDEQYF
>-|TRBJ2-1|12|TRBV11-1|medium-sized
TGTGCCAGCAGCTTAGAGCCGACTGAGCAGTTCTTC
CASSLEPTEQFF
>-|TRBJ2-5|15|TRBV9|many
TGTGCCAGCAGCAACGGTAGGGCCTCTTGGGAGACCCAGTACTTC
CASSNGRASWETQYF
>-|TRBJ2-3|13|TRBV12-3/TRBV12-4|medium-sized
TGTGCCAGCAGTTTAATGGGGCCCGATACGCAGTATTTT
CASSLMGPDTQYF
>-|TRBJ1-1|11|TRBV10-2|medium-sized
TGCGCCAGCAGGGCGTACACTGAAGCTTTCTTT
CASRAYTEAFF
>-|TRBJ2-1|11|TRBV5-6|many
TGTGCCAGCAGCTTGTTGCTTGAGCAGTTCTTC
CASSLLLEQFF
>-|TRBJ1-5|14|TRBV28|medium-sized
TGTGCCAGCCGTAAGTCGGGGGAAGTTCAGCCCCAGCATTTT
CASRKSGEVQPQHF
>-|TRBJ2-3|16|TRBV6-6|few
TGTGCCAGCAGTTACCCTGACACCTTCGGCACAGATACGCAGTATTTT
CASSYPDTFGTDTQYF
>-|TRBJ2-7|14|TRBV28|medium-sized
TGTGCCAGCAGTCCGACCGGGGCCTCCTACGAGCAGTACTTC
CASSPTGASYEQYF
>-|TRBJ2-6|16|TRBV6-1|medium-sized
TGTGCCAGCAGTGAACTGAGAGCCTCTGGGGCCAACGTCCTGACTTTC
CASSELRASGANVLTF
>-|TRBJ2-2|17|TRBV12-3/TRBV12-4|medium-sized
TGTGCCAGCACCGGTAGGGGGGGGGCGTCGAACACCGGGGAGCTGTTTTTT
CASTGRGGASNTGELFF
>-|TRBJ1-3|13|TRBV20-1|medium-sized
TGCAGTGCCACAGAAGTCTCTGGAAACACCATATATTTT
CSATEVSGNTIYF
>-|TRBJ1-1|14|TRBV11-2|many
TGTGCCAGCACTCCCCAGGGGTGGGGCACTGAAGCTTTCTTT
CASTPQGWGTEAFF
>-|TRBJ1-1|16|TRBV18|medium-sized
TGTGCCAGCTCACCACTCACTCCACCATCGAACACTGAAGCTTTCTTT
CASSPLTPPSNTEAFF
>-|TRBJ1-4|15|TRBV3-1|-
TGTGCCAGCAGCCCTGCACTGGGGAAGGCGCAAAAACTGTTTTTT
CASSPALGKAQKLFF
>-|TRBJ2-7|16|TRBV2|few
TGTGCCAGCAGTTCGCCGGGGACAAGGGGGGACTACGAGCAGTACTTC
CASSSPGTRGDYEQYF
>TRBD2|TRBJ2-7|15|TRBV7-9|medium-sized
TGTGCCAGCAGCTTAGCTAGCGGGGCCCTCTACGAGCAGTACTTC
CASSLASGALYEQYF
>-|TRBJ2-5|17|TRBV21-1|medium-sized
TGTGCCAGCAGCAAGAGTTCACTAGGAGGCGGGCAAGAGACCCAGTACTTC
CASSKSSLGGGQETQYF
>-|TRBJ1-6|14|TRBV7-8|medium-sized
TGTGCCAGCAATTGGGCCTCGGATAATTCACCCCTCCACTTT
CASNWASDNSPLHF
>-|TRBJ2-1|13|TRBV6-1|many
TGTGCCAGCAGTGAATCGACCCCCATGGAGCAGTTCTTC
CASSESTPMEQFF
>TRBD2|TRBJ2-3|13|TRBV20-1|medium-sized
TGCAGTGCCCCTAGCGGGTACACAGATACGCAGTATTTT
CSAPSGYTDTQYF
>TRBD2|TRBJ2-1|17|TRBV12-3/TRBV12-4|medium-sized
TGTGCCAGCAGTCTCCTTAGCGGGGAGAGCTCCTACAATGAGCAGTTCTTC
CASSLLSGESSYNEQFF
>-|TRBJ2-1|11|TRBV5-6|few
TGTGCCAGCAGCTTGTTGCGTGAGCAGTTCTTC
CASSLLREQFF
>-|TRBJ1-4|12|TRBV6-6|many
TGTGCCCACAGCCAGGGTTATGAAAAACTGTTTTTT
CAHSQGYEKLFF
>-|TRBJ2-1|16|TRBV27|-
TGTGCCAGCAGTTCCCGGGACTCCCTATATCACAATGAGCAGTTCTTC
CASSSRDSLYHNEQFF
>-|TRBJ2-1|14|TRBV20-1|medium-sized
TGCAGTGCTCCTATGGGTAGCTTGGACAATGAGCAGTTCTTC
CSAPMGSLDNEQFF
>TRBD2|TRBJ2-3|13|TRBV20-1|few
TGCAGTGCTAGAGTAGCGGGAGCGGATACGCAGTATTTT
CSARVAGADTQYF
>-|TRBJ2-2|11|TRBV2|medium-sized
TGTGCCAGCTCATCAGACGGGGAGCTGTTTTTT
CASSSDGELFF
>-|TRBJ2-7|13|TRBV6-2/TRBV6-3|-
TGTGCCAGCAGAACTATTACCTCCTACGAGCAGTACTTC
CASRTITSYEQYF
>-|TRBJ2-1|11|TRBV7-8|few
TGTGCCAGCAGCAAGGCCTTTGGGCAGTTCTTC
CASSKAFGQFF
>-|TRBJ2-5|16|TRBV9|many
TGTGCCAGCAGCCCCCGCCTTGCGGTCAACCAAGAGACCCAGTACTTC
CASSPRLAVNQETQYF
>TRBD1|TRBJ2-5|15|TRBV7-2|medium-sized
TGTGCCAGCAGCTCACCGGGACAGGGTGGAGAGACCCAGTACTTC
CASSSPGQGGETQYF
>TRBD2|TRBJ2-5|16|TRBV6-5|few
TGTGCCAGCAGTTACTGGCTAGCGGGACCCAAAGAGACCCAGTACTTC
CASSYWLAGPKETQYF
>TRBD1|TRBJ2-7|15|TRBV6-5|many
TGTGCCAGCAGTTACGCCGGGACAGGGAGTGGCGAGCAGTACTTC
CASSYAGTGSGEQYF
>TRBD1|TRBJ2-5|12|TRBV28|few
TGTGCCACCGGGACAGTCCAAGAGACCCAGTACTTC
CATGTVQETQYF
>-|TRBJ2-5|16|TRBV15|-
TGTGCCACCAGCAGTGACTCCGGGGGGCTACGAGAGACCCAGTACTTC
CATSSDSGGLRETQYF
>-|TRBJ2-4|15|TRBV5-5|many
TGTGCCAGCAGCTTGGAGGAATTGGCCAAAAACATTCAGTACTTC
CASSLEELAKNIQYF
>-|TRBJ1-1|16|TRBV9|medium-sized
TGTGCCAGCAGCTGGACACCCAGTGGTGTGAACACTGAAGCTTTCTTT
CASSWTPSGVNTEAFF
>-|TRBJ1-1|13|TRBV14|few
TGTGCCAGCAGCCAAGGGCTGGACACTGAAGCTTTCTTT
CASSQGLDTEAFF
>TRBD1|TRBJ1-1|14|TRBV7-9|medium-sized
TGTGCCAGCAGCACCGGACAGGGGCTGGCTGAAGCTTTCTTT
CASSTGQGLAEAFF
>-|TRBJ2-3|16|TRBV20-1|medium-sized
TGCAGTGCTAGAGATGACGGCTCCGGGCTCGTTCAAACGCAGTATTTT
CSARDDGSGLVQTQYF
>-|TRBJ2-7|17|TRBV12-3/TRBV12-4|medium-sized
TGTGCCAGCAGTGGGACTGATTCCTTTAACAACTTTTACGAGCAGTACTTC
CASSGTDSFNNFYEQYF
>TRBD2|TRBJ2-7|12|TRBV29-1|medium-sized
TGCAGCGTTGAGCGGGAGTACGGAGAGCAGTACTTC
CSVEREYGEQYF
>TRBD1|TRBJ1-2|14|TRBV10-2|medium-sized
TGCGCCAGCAGTGACCGGGGACAGGAATATGGCTACACCTTC
CASSDRGQEYGYTF
>-|TRBJ2-1|11|TRBV28|medium-sized
TGTGCCAGCAGTCCTCAGTATGAGCAGTTCTTC
CASSPQYEQFF